Sequencing of this T cell receptor (beta chain) was carried out in a study of cytomegalovirus exposure and HLA in healthy donors. A note on this clone: The target antigen is unknown.

Repertoires were generated with immunoSEQ multiplex PCR, while TCRdb's copy carries only in-frame clones and drops some. The table includes over 150,000 clones, approximately 96% detected once. Study observations and caveats: Altogether, 150 to 200 TCR beta chains were recorded as cytomegalovirus-associated. A classifier reportedly called cytomegalovirus status with high sensitivity and specificity. The dataset shows that most TCR sequences were rare, while some public TCRs occurred in many donors.

The study drew the donors from its roughly 110-subject validation cohort, separate from the approximately 700-subject first cohort. The CDR3 spans 14 residues. V was pared by 4 bases and J by 2 bases, with 12 bases between. The germline gives CDR1 SGHDN, CDR2 FVKESK. The sequenced sample consisted of PBMCs. The clonotype originates from a woman aged 18-29 years in good health and CMV-seronegative. The V call is TRBV14, the J call TRBJ2-7, with a weak D call TRBD1 (5 bases). The CDR3 spells CASSPYRFPYEQYF. CDR3 nucleotides: TGTGCCAGCAGCCCCTACAGGTTCCCCTACGAGCAGTACTTC.